The 30 T cell receptor beta chains below come from one sample, sequenced in a study of CD8 T cells in Susac syndrome. It was with random hexamers that 0.5 to 1 ug RNA was reverse transcribed. One entry per CDR3 protein, called by TCRdb with MiXCR from the immunoSEQ multiplex PCR reads. The sample yields 250,000 to 300,000 distinct CDR3 sequences, around 85% seen once. Sequencing was carried out using CD8+ T cells from PBMCs. These receptors were collected from a human donor with multiple sclerosis.

The chain has TRBV7-2 and TRBJ2-1; 7 nucleotides match TRBD1. The CDR3 contains 18 residues. The V segment lost 5 bases and the J segment 4 bases; nucleotides outside the gene matches: 17. Germline V gives CDR1 SGHTA, CDR2 FQGNSA. CDR3 in amino acids: CASSEGTVVLSGYNEQFF. The CDR3 DNA follows: TGTGCCAGCAGCGAAGGGACAGTGGTTCTATCGGGATACAATGAGCAGTTCTTC. The full variable domain, in which reference TRBV7-2 and TRBJ2-1 provide the parts outside the CDR3, is GAGVSQSPSNKVTEKGKDVELRCDPISGHTALYWYRQSLGQGLEFLIYFQGNSAPDKSGLPSDRFSAERTGGSVSTLTIQRTQQEDSAVYLCASSEGTVVLSGYNEQFFGPGTRLTVL.

This rearrangement joins TRBV27 to TRBJ2-7; D is perhaps TRBD2 (6 bases). This CDR3 has 17 amino acids. The germline V gene has CDR1 MNHEY and CDR2 SMNVEV (reference sequence). V was clipped by 0 bases and J by 2 bases, with 17 bases between them. For the CDR3, the DNA is TGTGCCAGCAGTTTATCGCCCCGGGGACTCCAGGCCTACGAGCAGTACTTC. This sequence encodes CASSLSPRGLQAYEQYF.

This clonotype was seen a single time. The chain is built from TRBV6-5 and TRBJ2-2; 7 bases align to TRBD2. The CDR3 sequence is 16 residues long. The germline V gene has CDR1 MNHEY and CDR2 SVGAGI. Germline trimming cut 0 bases from V and 6 bases from J; bases unmatched to any gene: 7. The CDR3 protein is CASSYSTSLISGELFF. In nucleotides, the CDR3 is TGTGCCAGCAGTTACTCGACTAGCTTGATATCCGGGGAGCTGTTTTTT.

V is TRBV12-3 or TRBV12-4 and J is TRBJ1-5; 7 bases are shared with TRBD1. This CDR3 region has 14 residues. V dropped 8 bases and J dropped 0; count of bases not matched to a gene: 4. CDR3 region: CASGDSYSNQPQHF. CDR3 nucleotide sequence: TGTGCCAGCGGGGACAGCTATAGCAATCAGCCCCAGCATTTT.

The chain employs TRBV14 and TRBJ2-1; TRBD2 matches 7 bases. CDR1 SGHDN and CDR2 FVKESK come from the germline V gene. V shed 3 bases, J shed 0 bases, and the junction held 2 bases outside the gene matches. The CDR3 extends over 15 amino acids. The CDR3 region has the DNA TGTGCCAGCAGCCAGGGACTACTCTCCTACAATGAGCAGTTCTTC. Translation gives CASSQGLLSYNEQFF.

The chain recombines TRBV27 with TRBJ1-2; 9 nucleotides align to TRBD1. This CDR3 has 17 residues. J was trimmed by 9 bases and V by 5 bases; bases with no gene match: 19. CDR1 is MNHEY and CDR2 is SMNVEV in the germline V gene (reference sequence). CDR3 coding DNA: TGTGCCAGCAGTCCCCCCGACAGGGGGGTTGGAATATATAGCTACACCTTC. Its translation is CASSPPDRGVGIYSYTF.

This chain uses TRBV27 with TRBJ2-7; 9 bases align to TRBD1. J was trimmed by 5 bases and V by 2 bases; bases with no gene match: 7. The length of the CDR3 is 15 residues. CDR1 is MNHEY and CDR2 is SMNVEV in the germline V gene (reference sequence). CDR3 sequence (DNA): TGTGCCAGCAGTTTAGGGACAGGGAGTTCCCACGAGCAGTACTTC. This sequence encodes CASSLGTGSSHEQYF.

This clonotype was detected only a few times. This rearrangement joins TRBV28 to TRBJ2-7; 11 positions match TRBD1. This CDR3 spans 14 amino acids. CDR1 is MDHEN, CDR2 SYDVKM, per germline. J gave up 9 bases and V 6 bases, and 10 bases lay outside the gene matches. The CDR3 protein is CASRDPGTGGGQYF. DNA of the CDR3: TGTGCCAGCAGAGACCCCGGGACAGGGGGTGGGCAGTACTTC.

The chain combines TRBV12-3 or TRBV12-4 with TRBJ2-7; D remains unclear. The length of the CDR3 is 13 residues. V lost 1 base and J 3 bases, leaving 7 bases between the germline ends. CDR3 residues: CASSLGSIYEQYF. DNA of the CDR3: TGTGCCAGCAGTTTAGGGTCCATCTACGAGCAGTACTTC.

The gene calls are TRBV7-9 and TRBJ1-5; D gene uncertain. Germline CDR1 is SEHNR and CDR2 is FQNEAQ (reference sequence). This CDR3 is 13 amino acids long. Trimming cost V 3 bases and J 7 bases, with 10 bases left between them. The CDR3 DNA is TGTGCCAGCAGCTTTTGGTCGGGGCAGCCCCAGCATTTT. Its translation: CASSFWSGQPQHF.

The chain has TRBV20-1 and TRBJ2-7; D possibly matches TRBD1 or TRBD2 (6 bases each). Germline V lookup: CDR1 DFQATT, CDR2 SNEGSKA (reference sequence). V was clipped by 3 bases and J by 1 base, with 13 bases between them. The CDR3 runs 14 residues. The CDR3 DNA reads as TGCAGTGCTAGGCCGATAGGGGGGTCCTACGAGCAGTACTTC. Residues: CSARPIGGSYEQYF.

The chain couples TRBV21-1 to TRBJ2-5. TRBV21-1 is labeled a pseudogene. The CDR3 loop spans 10 amino acids. The CDR3 here is CASTNATQYF. CDR3 coding DNA: TGTGCCAGCACGAACGCGACCCAGTACTTC.

This chain links TRBV29-1 with TRBJ2-7, with 8 bases aligning to TRBD2. CDR3 length equals 13 residues. The germline CDR1 and CDR2 sequences are SQVTM and ANQGSEA. J lost 0 bases, V lost 7 bases, and 5 bases had no gene match. The CDR3 bases are TGCAGCGCACAGCGGGAGAACTCCTACGAGCAGTACTTC. Translating gives CSAQRENSYEQYF.

The chain couples TRBV7-9 to TRBJ2-1; TRBD1 matches 9 bases. The ends lost 5 bases at V and 4 bases at J; junction bases unmatched: 6. Germline V gene data show CDR1 as SEHNR and CDR2 as FQNEAQ (reference sequence). CDR3 length: 15 residues. This CDR3 is CASSAGTGNYNEQFF. CDR3 DNA: TGTGCCAGCAGCGCCGGGACAGGGAATTACAATGAGCAGTTCTTC.

The chain has TRBV7-8 and TRBJ2-1, with 8 bases aligning to TRBD2. This CDR3 has 15 residues. CDR1 and CDR2 (germline): SGHVS, FQNEAQ. J was trimmed by 1 base and V by 3 bases; bases with no gene match: 2. The DNA for the CDR3 is TGTGCCAGCAGCTTTGAGCGGGAGTCCTACAATGAGCAGTTCTTC. As protein: CASSFERESYNEQFF. Combining the CDR3 with reference TRBV7-8 and TRBJ2-1 gives the whole variable domain GAGVSQSPRYKVAKRGQDVALRCDPISGHVSLFWYQQALGQGPEFLTYFQNEAQLDKSGLPSDRFFAERPEGSVSTLKIQRTQQEDSAVYLCASSFERESYNEQFFGPGTRLTVL.

The chain links TRBV20-1 to TRBJ1-1; no definite D call. CDR3 length: 15 amino acids. Looked up from germline, CDR1 is DFQATT and CDR2 is SNEGSKA (reference sequence). V lost 1 base, J lost 6 bases, and 18 bases lay in between. The DNA of the CDR3 is TGCAGTGCTAGAGTGGTAGGGCGCTTAAATCCTGAAGCTTTCTTT. Protein: CSARVVGRLNPEAFF.

The chain is built from TRBV19 and TRBJ2-7; no definite D call. The germline CDR1 and CDR2 sequences are LNHDA and SQIVND (reference sequence). The germline V and J ends were trimmed by 5 bases and 0 bases, with 14 bases remaining between them. This CDR3 contains 15 residues. The CDR3: CASSAGFSFSYEQYF. The DNA for the CDR3 is TGTGCCAGTAGTGCCGGGTTTTCATTCTCCTACGAGCAGTACTTC.

The chain has TRBV7-9 and TRBJ2-7; TRBD1 matches at 12 bases. Germline V gene data show CDR1 as SEHNR and CDR2 as FQNEAQ (reference sequence). V trimming: 4 bases; J trimming: 7 bases; junction bases outside the gene matches: 11. The CDR3 totals 16 residues. In DNA form, the CDR3 reads TGTGCCAGCAGCTGGCCGCCGGGACAGGGGGCGGGGGAGCAGTACTTC. Residues: CASSWPPGQGAGEQYF. Full variable domain (outside the CDR3, taken from reference TRBV7-9 and TRBJ2-7): DTGVSQNPRHKITKRGQNVTFRCDPISEHNRLYWYRQTLGQGPEFLTYFQNEAQLEKSRLLSDRFSAERPKGSFSTLEIQRTEQGDSAMYLCASSWPPGQGAGEQYFGPGTRLTVT.

This clonotype has a single count. The CDR3 sequence is CASSLSGRHPSSGNTIYF. CDR3 sequence (DNA): TGTGCCAGCAGTTTATCGGGGCGCCATCCGAGCTCTGGAAACACCATATATTTT. The chain links TRBV28 to TRBJ1-3; tentatively, D is TRBD1 (5 bases). The ends were cut back, 1 base at V and 0 bases at J, with 16 bases in the middle. This CDR3 is built from 18 residues. Germline V gene data show CDR1 as MDHEN and CDR2 as SYDVKM.

The V gene is TRBV10-1, the J gene TRBJ2-1, with 8 bases identical to TRBD1. In germline, CDR1 is WNHNN, CDR2 SYGVQD (reference sequence). The CDR3 has 15 amino acids. J gave up 4 bases and V 4 bases, and 6 bases lay outside the gene matches. DNA of the CDR3: TGCGCCAGCAGTGGGACCGGGACAGGTTACAATGAGCAGTTCTTC. Its protein is CASSGTGTGYNEQFF.

The chain has TRBV9 and TRBJ2-1; TRBD1 matches 7 bases. CDR3 size: 13 residues. V lost 0 bases and J lost 10; bases outside the gene matches: 4. Germline values: CDR1 SGDLS, CDR2 YYNGEE. CDR3: CASSVGDRAEQFF. CDR3 DNA: TGTGCCAGCAGCGTAGGTGACAGGGCGGAGCAGTTCTTC.

The rearrangement joins TRBV27 to TRBJ1-2, with D uncertain. Trimming took off 0 bases at V and 0 bases at J, with 11 bases between the two ends. This CDR3 has 16 amino acids. Germline loops: CDR1 MNHEY, CDR2 SMNVEV (reference sequence). CDR3 residues: CASSLSYGGANYGYTF. For the CDR3, the DNA is TGTGCCAGCAGTTTATCGTACGGTGGAGCTAACTATGGCTACACCTTC.

This rearrangement joins TRBV23-1 to TRBJ2-2; TRBD2 agrees at 7 bases. TRBV23-1 belongs to the ORF category, with a function that is uncertain. This CDR3 region has 19 residues. With 4 bases clipped from V and 4 bases from J, the junction kept 18 bases outside the gene matches. The CDR3 DNA reads as TGCGCCAGCAGTCCTTCATCACCGGGGGGAGGTCTAATCACCGGGGAGCTGTTTTTT. It encodes CASSPSSPGGGLITGELFF.

The chain has TRBV19 and TRBJ2-1; 7 bases line up with TRBD1. J was trimmed by 6 bases and V by 4 bases; bases with no gene match: 9. The germline gives CDR1 LNHDA, CDR2 SQIVND (reference sequence). The CDR3 extends over 15 amino acids. CDR3 nucleotides: TGTGCCAGTAGTACCGGGACAGCGGCCGGCAATGAGCAGTTCTTC. As protein: CASSTGTAAGNEQFF.

This clonotype was observed a few times. This chain uses TRBV12-3 or TRBV12-4 with TRBJ2-1; D might be TRBD1 or TRBD2, each matching 5 bases. V lost 3 bases and J lost 8, with 8 bases in between. The CDR3 covers 12 residues. The CDR3 DNA reads TGTGCCAGCAGTTTTGGGGACCATGAGCAGTTCTTC. This gives the protein CASSFGDHEQFF.

This clonotype has more than one count but fewer than ten. The CDR3: CASSLLVGPQPPLYEQYF. CDR3 nucleotide sequence: TGTGCCAGCAGCTTATTGGTCGGCCCCCAGCCCCCCCTCTACGAGCAGTACTTC. The genes are TRBV7-2 and TRBJ2-7, with D uncertain. The CDR3 length is 18 residues. CDR1 is SGHTA and CDR2 is FQGNSA in the germline V gene. V dropped 2 bases and J dropped 3 bases, with 23 bases sitting between them.

This clonotype was found once. This chain links TRBV28 with TRBJ2-7; D not certain. V was clipped by 8 bases and J by 3 bases, with 8 bases between them. The CDR3 has 11 amino acids. Germline assignment: CDR1 MDHEN and CDR2 SYDVKM. The CDR3 nucleotides are TGTGCCAGCCTGCTAGGCTACGAGCAGTACTTC. The encoded protein is CASLLGYEQYF.

The chain recombines TRBV20-1 with TRBJ1-1; D ambiguous. Trimming removed 3 bases from V and 4 bases from J, with 15 bases in between. Germline CDR1 and CDR2: DFQATT and SNEGSKA (reference sequence). The CDR3 has 14 residues. CDR3 DNA: TGCAGTGCTAGGTATCCGGGAGCGGCCACTGAAGCTTTCTTT. Translating it yields CSARYPGAATEAFF.

The chain uses TRBV27 and TRBJ2-1; no clear D. The CDR3 extends over 13 amino acids. Germline V lookup: CDR1 MNHEY, CDR2 SMNVEV (reference sequence). With 3 bases removed from V and 6 bases from J, the gap between germline ends came to 9 bases. The CDR3 here is CASSFTTANEQFF. The DNA for the CDR3 is TGTGCCAGCAGTTTTACAACAGCCAATGAGCAGTTCTTC.

Here the CDR3 reads CASRLAGFSSYEQYF. The DNA of the CDR3 is TGTGCCAGCAGGCTAGCGGGATTCAGCTCCTACGAGCAGTACTTC. The J gene is TRBJ2-7, the V gene TRBV28, with 9 bases aligning to TRBD2. V dropped 6 bases and J dropped 0; count of bases not matched to a gene: 6. Looked up from germline, CDR1 is MDHEN and CDR2 is SYDVKM. The CDR3 length is 15 residues. The full variable domain, with the rest looked up from reference TRBV28 and TRBJ2-7, is DVKVTQSSRYLVKRTGEKVFLECVQDMDHENMFWYRQDPGLGLRLIYFSYDVKMKEKGDIPEGYSVSREKKERFSLILESASTNQTSMYLCASRLAGFSSYEQYFGPGTRLTVT.